This T cell receptor (beta chain) was sequenced in a study of blood T cell repertoires in COVID-19 (TCRdb year 2020). The study in broad terms: Samples from collaborators originated in the United States, Italy and Spain and spanned both the acute and convalescent phases of COVID-19. Subjects who had been exposed to COVID-19, were actively infected with it, or had recovered from it provided the deeply sampled blood TCRbeta repertoires that made up the dataset. The samples were drawn from two sources: the first 160 participants of the ongoing ImmuneRACE study, and fewer than 1,500 subjects contributed by 6 global collaborators. The prospective study material was composed of cDNA or gDNA derived from T cells, B-cell-depleted T cells, or PBMCs. The repertoires were released in a freely available public database meant as a resource for research on the immune response to SARS-CoV-2. Where available, HLA class I and class II types were obtained from metadata supplied by the sample provider rather than from assay-based typing. A de-identified subject ID, COVID-19 status, age in years and sex were almost always included in the sample metadata.

The research as a whole found: The quantity of clinical and demographic metadata differed by source and by participant and was supplied without curation.

Regarding this clone: Its target antigen remains unknown. Per-base quality was not reported, and no clone a single base away is much larger than it.

Samples from volunteer blood donors who had recovered from COVID-19 were contributed by a second Seattle source. Each collaborating institution followed its own protocols to collect whole blood in K2EDTA tubes. For TCRbeta analysis, collaborators shipped samples in one of three forms: frozen whole blood, isolated PBMCs, or DNA extracted from either of those sample types. The immunoSEQ Assay, a bias-controlled multiplex PCR, was used to amplify TCRbeta CDR3 regions from genomic DNA. Concerning the study's data processing: The number of nucleated cells in each sample was estimated from the amplification of reference gene primers within the assay. Sequence reads were collapsed and filtered to measure the absolute abundance of every unique TCRbeta CDR3 rearrangement. For each sample, productive Simpson clonality was calculated by taking the square root of Simpson's diversity index across productive rearrangements. TCRdb provides this immuneACCESS table in a form limited to in-frame rearrangements. Some clones are lacking; in checked studies, under half of them reflect an unresolved V gene, and why the rest are absent is not known. V and J calls and clone size are given by that table; D and trimming were obtained from the DNA. For this sample the table gives 270,000 or so clones, of which under 90% were detected only once. The ten largest clones capture approximately 10% of the sample.

The sequence derives from a woman aged 50 to 60 who had recovered from COVID-19. Sequenced material: peripheral blood.

The CDR3 region: CASLLRLGNTIYF. The sequenced DNA: TGTGCCAGCCTTCTCAGACTTGGAAACACCATATATTTT. In this chain, TRBV6-5 is recombined with TRBJ1-3, with the D segment identity uncertain. CDR1 and CDR2, per the germline V gene, are MNHEY and SVGAGI. A distance of 11 bases separates the germline ends of V and J, which lose 8 bases and 3 bases respectively. From the cysteine through the phenylalanine, the CDR3 covers 13 amino acids. Just CDR3 DNA is preserved here, 39 bases in frame from base 1.